These 14 T cell receptor beta chains were all obtained from the same sample, sequenced in a study of cytomegalovirus exposure and HLA in healthy donors. The PCR had 60 Vbeta and 13 Jbeta primers. Only in-frame clones appear in the TCRdb table, and some are missing; sequencing was by immunoSEQ multiplex PCR. The sample shows tens of thousands of clones, over 60% of them seen only once. The material sequenced was PBMCs. All receptors derive from a woman aged 40 to 49 in good health and CMV-seropositive.

This clone was observed a few times. The chain combines TRBV6-4 with TRBJ1-1; 8 positions agree with TRBD1. With 6 bases clipped from V and 5 bases from J, the junction kept 8 bases outside the gene matches. Germline-derived CDR1 and CDR2 are MRHNA and SNTAGT. CDR3 length equals 14 residues. The CDR3 region is CASSNHRGWTEAFF. The DNA of the CDR3 is TGTGCCAGCAGCAACCACAGGGGGTGGACTGAAGCTTTCTTT.

V and J are TRBV10-3 and TRBJ1-1, with D possibly matching TRBD1 (5 bases). Trimming removed 0 bases at V and 5 bases at J, with 13 bases between. The CDR3 totals 15 residues. CDR1 and CDR2 (germline): ENHRY, SYGVKD. The CDR3 region has the DNA TGTGCCATCAGTGAGTCAAAAGGGGCAGTAACTGAAGCTTTCTTT. It encodes CAISESKGAVTEAFF.

The chain has TRBV4-3 and TRBJ1-1; possible D gene TRBD1, 5 bases. The germline V gene has CDR1 LGHNA and CDR2 YSLEER. The V end was cut by 0 bases, the J end by 5 bases, with 10 bases between. The CDR3 is 14 amino acids. The CDR3 reads CASSQDGRVTEAFF. The CDR3 DNA follows: TGCGCCAGCAGCCAAGACGGCAGGGTGACTGAAGCTTTCTTT.

The V and J genes are TRBV7-2 and TRBJ2-1, with 8 bases fitting TRBD2. Germline CDR1 reads SGHTA; CDR2 reads FQGNSA. V shed 2 bases, J shed 6 bases, and the junction held 9 bases outside the gene matches. CDR3 length: 16 residues. The CDR3 is CASSLSGGTSGNEQFF. CDR3 DNA sequence: TGTGCCAGCAGCTTAAGCGGGGGAACCTCGGGCAATGAGCAGTTCTTC.

The chain joins TRBV5-1 to TRBJ1-1, with D unresolved. Germline CDR1 reads SGHRS; CDR2 reads YFSETQ. This CDR3 region has 14 residues. V was trimmed by 3 bases and J by 3 bases, leaving 12 bases between them. For the CDR3, the DNA is TGCGCCAGCAGCTCCCAGGCGAAGGACACTGAAGCTTTCTTT. Amino acids: CASSSQAKDTEAFF.

This clone occurred once. V gene TRBV27 combines with J gene TRBJ1-1; D might be TRBD1 (5 bases). V shed 3 bases and J shed 4 bases, with 12 bases lying between them. The CDR3 length is 14 residues. Germline V gene lookup returns CDR1 MNHEY and CDR2 SMNVEV (reference sequence). CDR3 protein: CASSFGGLSTEAFF. CDR3 nucleotide sequence: TGTGCCAGCAGTTTCGGGGGTCTTAGCACTGAAGCTTTCTTT.

The V call is TRBV7-8, the J call TRBJ1-2, with TRBD1 as a possible D gene (6 bases). The CDR3 has 16 residues. Germline V gene data show CDR1 as SGHVS and CDR2 as FQNEAQ. V lost 2 bases and J 4 bases, leaving 17 bases between the germline ends. Here the CDR3 DNA reads TGTGCCAGCAGCTTATCGCGGACAGACCTAATCTATGGCTACACCTTC. Translated, it gives CASSLSRTDLIYGYTF. Full variable domain (rest looked up from reference TRBV7-8 and TRBJ1-2): GAGVSQSPRYKVAKRGQDVALRCDPISGHVSLFWYQQALGQGPEFLTYFQNEAQLDKSGLPSDRFFAERPEGSVSTLKIQRTQQEDSAVYLCASSLSRTDLIYGYTFGSGTRLTVV.

Regarding this clone: One junction end disagrees with the germline gene, perhaps due to a read error. The rearrangement joins TRBV29-1 to TRBJ1-1; the D gene is possibly TRBD1 (6 bases). Germline V gene data show CDR1 as SQVTM and CDR2 as ANQGSEA. The CDR3 is made up of 12 amino acids. CDR3 sequence: CSVEGDTTEAFF. CDR3 in DNA: TGCAGCGTAGAAGGGGACACCACTGAAGCTTTCTTT. The full variable domain, with the rest looked up from reference TRBV29-1 and TRBJ1-1, is SAVISQKPSRDICQRGTSLTIQCQVDSQVTMMFWYRQQPGQSLTLIATANQGSEATYESGFVIDKFPISRPNLTFSTLTVSNMSPEDSSIYLCSVEGDTTEAFFGQGTRLTVV.

This clone turned up a few times. The genes are TRBV5-1 and TRBJ1-6; D gene ambiguous. V lost 2 bases and J lost 8, with 8 bases in between. The CDR3 has 13 amino acids. Germline CDR1 SGHRS, CDR2 YFSETQ. For the CDR3, the DNA is TGCGCCAGCAGCTTCACAGCGGATTCACCCCTCCACTTT. The encoded protein is CASSFTADSPLHF.

The chain uses TRBV11-2 and TRBJ2-3; 7 bases are a match to TRBD1. CDR3 length: 15 residues. Germline V CDR1 and CDR2: SGHAT, FQNNGV. V trimming: 5 bases; J trimming: 1 base; junction bases outside the gene matches: 6. The CDR3 protein is CASSPWTGGTDTQYF. The CDR3 nucleotides are TGTGCCAGCAGCCCCTGGACAGGTGGCACAGATACGCAGTATTTT.

A single count supports this clone. The gene calls are TRBV13 and TRBJ2-1; D gene unclear. The CDR3 covers 17 residues. Trimming removed 4 bases from V and 3 bases from J, with 19 bases in between. In germline, CDR1 is PRHDT, CDR2 FYEKMQ (reference sequence). The CDR3: CASSSARFLGLYNEQFF. CDR3 in DNA: TGTGCCAGCAGCTCTGCCAGGTTTCTGGGTCTCTACAATGAGCAGTTCTTC.

The chain has TRBV5-5 and TRBJ1-1; 7 bases map to TRBD1. The CDR3 is made up of 12 amino acids. V was pared by 4 bases and J by 8 bases, with 5 bases of the junction left unmatched. Per germline, CDR1 SGHKS and CDR2 YYEKEE (reference sequence). Here the CDR3 DNA reads TGTGCCAGCAGCAAGACACAGGGGGAAGCTTTCTTT. As protein: CASSKTQGEAFF.

This chain uses TRBV11-2 with TRBJ1-1; TRBD1 might be the D (5 bases). CDR1 is SGHAT and CDR2 is FQNNGV in the germline V gene. The CDR3 has 13 amino acids. Deletions cut 5 bases from V and 8 bases from J, with 15 bases between. DNA of the CDR3: TGTGCCAGCAGCGCGGGACCTCGGGGAGAAGCTTTCTTT. Its translation is CASSAGPRGEAFF.

The chain has TRBV19 and TRBJ2-1, with 10 bases aligning to TRBD2. This CDR3 comprises 16 residues. CDR1 LNHDA and CDR2 SQIVND come from the germline V gene (reference sequence). V lost 3 bases to trimming and J lost 9 bases; unmatched junction nucleotides: 11. The CDR3 DNA is TGTGCCAGTAGTATGACCCGGACTAGCGGATCGGGTGAGCAGTTCTTC. Its translation is CASSMTRTSGSGEQFF.